This T cell receptor (beta chain) emerged from a study of graft-versus-host responses after intestinal transplantation. Repertoires were generated with immunoSEQ multiplex PCR, while TCRdb's copy carries only in-frame clones and drops some. Of 81,000 or so clones in the sample, 90% to 95% were seen once. Trimming pared 0 bases from V and 7 bases from J, leaving 12 bases between. The germline V gene encodes CDR1 MGHRA and CDR2 YSYEKL. The CDR3 has 14 residues. Comments on this clone: Its antigen is currently unknown.

The V gene is TRBV4-1, the J gene TRBJ1-2, with D possibly matching TRBD1 (5 bases). The sequencing here drew on unstimulated CD8+ T cells sorted from spleen or lymph node cells, taken before transplant. This sequence was found in a human donor who was the organ donor for an intestinal transplant. The CDR3 bases are TGCGCCAGCAGCCAAGAGCTACAGGACCTTGGCTACACCTTC. Translated: CASSQELQDLGYTF.